What follows are 21 T cell receptor beta chains derived from one specimen sequenced in a study of cytomegalovirus exposure and HLA in healthy donors. PCR amplification relied on 60 Vbeta primers (plus 13 Jbeta primers). Repertoires were generated with immunoSEQ multiplex PCR, while TCRdb's copy carries only in-frame clones and drops some. The sample has about 170,000 clones, approximately 79% seen once. Input material: PBMCs. The receptors derive from a man aged 35 to 55 in good health and CMV-seropositive.

V usage is TRBV4-1 and J usage is TRBJ1-1, with TRBD1 matching over 8 bases. Germline V CDR1 and CDR2: MGHRA, YSYEKL. V lost 1 base and J lost 7; bases outside the gene matches: 8. The length of the CDR3 is 15 residues. CDR3 coding DNA: TGCGCCAGCAGCCAAGGGACAGGGACGAAGGGTGAAGCTTTCTTT. Its translation: CASSQGTGTKGEAFF.

The chain combines TRBV6-5 with TRBJ1-5, with 11 bases identical to TRBD1. The CDR3 consists of 15 residues. Germline-derived CDR1 and CDR2 are MNHEY and SVGAGI. V was clipped by 5 bases and J by 4 bases; unmatched bases: 4. The CDR3: CASSLGTGGNQPQHF. The CDR3 DNA follows: TGTGCCAGCAGTCTCGGGACAGGGGGGAATCAGCCCCAGCATTTT.

The chain carries TRBV9 and TRBJ2-1; 7 nucleotides match TRBD2. With V trimmed by 2 bases and J by 8 bases, 7 bases remained unmatched. Germline V gene lookup returns CDR1 SGDLS and CDR2 YYNGEE. The CDR3 runs to 14 residues. The CDR3 DNA reads TGTGCCAGCAGCGTCAGGACTAGGGGCCATGAGCAGTTCTTC. Protein sequence: CASSVRTRGHEQFF.

On this clone: A junction boundary mismatches the germline segment, possibly from a read error. This CDR3 is also generated by other DNA sequences in the sample. The chain joins TRBV7-3 to TRBJ2-7, with 8 bases identical to TRBD1. The CDR3 length is 15 residues. Germline CDR1 is SGHTA and CDR2 is FQGTGA. CDR3 nucleotide sequence: TGTGCCAGCAGCCTCGGACAGGGCCTCTCCTACGAGCAGTACTTT. Translation gives CASSLGQGLSYEQYF.

The J gene is TRBJ1-1, the V gene TRBV7-2; D unresolved. The CDR3 covers 14 residues. With 1 base removed from V and 5 bases from J, the gap between germline ends came to 11 bases. The germline CDR1 and CDR2 sequences are SGHTA and FQGNSA. CDR3 in amino acids: CASSLVAGMTEAFF. The CDR3 coding sequence is TGTGCCAGCAGCTTAGTTGCGGGGATGACTGAAGCTTTCTTT.

The chain uses TRBV7-9 and TRBJ2-7, with 9 bases identical to TRBD1. Germline values: CDR1 SEHNR, CDR2 FQNEAQ (reference sequence). J gave up 3 bases and V 3 bases, and 3 bases lay outside the gene matches. CDR3 length: 14 residues. The CDR3 here is CASSFGTGNYEQYF. In DNA, the CDR3 is TGTGCCAGCAGCTTTGGGACAGGGAACTACGAGCAGTACTTC.

The chain recombines TRBV23-1 with TRBJ1-1, with D unresolved. TRBV23-1 is given ORF status, its function remaining uncertain. V was cut by 6 bases and J by 1 base, with 12 bases left in between. CDR3 length: 14 residues. For the CDR3, the DNA is TGCGCCAGCAGCCCCGGAGTACCGAACACTGAAGCTTTCTTT. Encoded protein: CASSPGVPNTEAFF.

J is TRBJ1-4 and V is TRBV9, with TRBD1 matching over 7 bases. The CDR3 runs 15 residues. Germline CDR1 SGDLS, CDR2 YYNGEE. V dropped 3 bases and J dropped 0; count of bases not matched to a gene: 2. CDR3 sequence reads: CASSGGQSTNEKLFF. The CDR3 bases are TGTGCCAGCAGCGGGGGACAGTCAACTAATGAAAAACTGTTTTTT.

The gene calls are TRBV7-6 and TRBJ2-7, with D possibly being TRBD1 (7 bases). Germline V gene data show CDR1 as SGHVS and CDR2 as FNYEAQ. This CDR3 comprises 14 residues. V shed 4 bases and J shed 3 bases, with 13 bases lying between them. CDR3: CASSYGGTVYEQYF. CDR3 DNA: TGTGCCAGCAGCTACGGAGGGACAGTCTACGAGCAGTACTTC.

This clone was observed a single time. The chain uses TRBV5-1 and TRBJ2-7; tentative D call: TRBD1 (5 bases). The CDR3 totals 16 residues. Trimming cost V 4 bases and J 0 bases, with 17 bases left between them. Germline loops: CDR1 SGHRS, CDR2 YFSETQ. The CDR3 sequence: CASSPSGSGNSYEQYF. The CDR3 coding sequence is TGCGCCAGCAGCCCATCTGGATCAGGGAACTCCTACGAGCAGTACTTC. Complete variable domain (other parts from reference TRBV5-1 and TRBJ2-7): KAGVTQTPRYLIKTRGQQVTLSCSPISGHRSVSWYQQTPGQGLQFLFEYFSETQRNKGNFPGRFSGRQFSNSRSEMNVSTLELGDSALYLCASSPSGSGNSYEQYFGPGTRLTVT.

This clone was recorded only once. V and J are TRBV6-6 and TRBJ2-3, with 8 bases matching TRBD2. Germline assignment: CDR1 MNHNY and CDR2 SVGAGI (reference sequence). The CDR3 extends over 15 amino acids. V gave up 11 bases and J gave up 6 bases; unmatched junction bases: 16. The CDR3 loop is CAASPGGSSADTQYF. CDR3 in DNA: TGTGCCGCCTCCCCGGGGGGGTCGAGCGCCGATACGCAGTATTTT.

The chain couples TRBV4-2 to TRBJ2-5, with D tentatively TRBD1 (6 bases). The end of the DNA aligns better with TRBJ2-7, so the J call may be wrong. The CDR3 length is 15 residues. Germline loops: CDR1 LGHNA, CDR2 YNFKEQ. CDR3 loop: CASSQVPDSSYEQYF. CDR3 nucleotide sequence: TGTGCCAGCAGCCAAGTCCCGGACAGCTCCTACGAGCAGTACTTC.

The gene calls are TRBV11-2 and TRBJ2-2, with 8 bases that match TRBD2. J lost 4 bases, V lost 5 bases, and 12 bases had no gene match. Germline V lookup: CDR1 SGHAT, CDR2 FQNNGV. The CDR3 is 17 amino acids. CDR3 in amino acids: CASSRLGAGGLTGELFF. CDR3 nucleotide sequence: TGTGCCAGCAGCCGACTGGGCGCGGGGGGCCTCACCGGGGAGCTGTTTTTT.

The chain uses TRBV27 and TRBJ2-3, with D perhaps TRBD1 (6 bases). The CDR3 extends over 14 amino acids. V dropped 6 bases and J dropped 2 bases, with 12 bases sitting between them. Germline V gene sequence: CDR1 MNHEY, CDR2 SMNVEV (reference sequence). DNA of the CDR3: TGTGCCAGCAGGACAGGACCAACCACAGATACGCAGTATTTT. It encodes CASRTGPTTDTQYF.

V usage is TRBV5-1 and J usage is TRBJ1-2; D is unresolved. Germline V CDR1 and CDR2: SGHRS, YFSETQ. The CDR3 totals 15 residues. V lost 0 bases and J 4 bases, leaving 13 bases between the germline ends. CDR3 in DNA: TGCGCCAGCAGCTTGGGCGGCCGGGGAGGCTATGGCTACACCTTC. Protein sequence: CASSLGGRGGYGYTF.

This sequence joins TRBV18 and TRBJ1-6; D gene ambiguous. There are 15 residues in the CDR3. Trimming removed 2 bases from V and 5 bases from J, with 10 bases in between. Germline V lookup: CDR1 KGHSH, CDR2 LQKENI. The CDR3 sequence: CASSPGQTHNSPLHF. For the CDR3, the DNA is TGTGCCAGCTCACCAGGGCAAACCCATAATTCACCCCTCCACTTT.

This rearrangement joins TRBV7-9 to TRBJ2-7; no clear D gene. In germline, CDR1 is SEHNR, CDR2 FQNEAQ (reference sequence). V was pared by 5 bases and J by 4 bases, with 15 bases between. CDR3 length: 14 residues. The CDR3 region is CASSPKSRAYEQYF. The CDR3 DNA sequence: TGTGCCAGCAGCCCAAAGTCCCGCGCATACGAGCAGTACTTC. The full variable domain, in which reference TRBV7-9 and TRBJ2-7 provide the parts outside the CDR3, is DTGVSQNPRHKITKRGQNVTFRCDPISEHNRLYWYRQTLGQGPEFLTYFQNEAQLEKSRLLSDRFSAERPKGSFSTLEIQRTEQGDSAMYLCASSPKSRAYEQYFGPGTRLTVT.

The rearrangement joins TRBV10-3 to TRBJ2-5, with 9 nucleotides matching TRBD2. Germline-derived CDR1 and CDR2 are ENHRY and SYGVKD. The CDR3 consists of 16 residues. Trimming took 0 bases from V and 2 from J; bases not matched to a gene: 4. This CDR3 reads CAISESSGGLQETQYF. The CDR3 DNA reads TGTGCCATCAGTGAGTCCAGCGGGGGGCTTCAAGAGACCCAGTACTTC.

V is TRBV4-3 and J is TRBJ1-5, with D tentatively TRBD1 (6 bases). The CDR3 totals 17 residues. From germline, CDR1 is LGHNA and CDR2 YSLEER. Trimming removed 2 bases from V and 0 bases from J, with 14 bases in between. The CDR3 sequence is CASSQIAVQGSNQPQHF. The CDR3 DNA reads TGCGCCAGCAGCCAAATCGCGGTACAGGGTAGCAATCAGCCCCAGCATTTT.

The chain uses TRBV7-9 and TRBJ2-2; no clear D. The V gene lost 7 bases and the J gene lost 2 bases, with 2 bases spanning the gap. Germline values: CDR1 SEHNR, CDR2 FQNEAQ (reference sequence). The CDR3 runs 11 residues. The CDR3 DNA reads TGTGCCAGCACTAACACCGGGGAGCTGTTTTTT. This translates into CASTNTGELFF.

In this sample, this clone turned up once. The chain couples TRBV4-2 to TRBJ1-2, with 12 bases lining up with TRBD1. CDR3 length equals 18 residues. The germline V gene has CDR1 LGHNA and CDR2 YNFKEQ. V was clipped by 1 base and J by 4 bases; unmatched bases: 10. DNA for the CDR3: TGTGCCAGCAGCCAAGTCGGGACAGGGGGCGCAGGGCCCTATGGCTACACCTTC. Its translation is CASSQVGTGGAGPYGYTF.